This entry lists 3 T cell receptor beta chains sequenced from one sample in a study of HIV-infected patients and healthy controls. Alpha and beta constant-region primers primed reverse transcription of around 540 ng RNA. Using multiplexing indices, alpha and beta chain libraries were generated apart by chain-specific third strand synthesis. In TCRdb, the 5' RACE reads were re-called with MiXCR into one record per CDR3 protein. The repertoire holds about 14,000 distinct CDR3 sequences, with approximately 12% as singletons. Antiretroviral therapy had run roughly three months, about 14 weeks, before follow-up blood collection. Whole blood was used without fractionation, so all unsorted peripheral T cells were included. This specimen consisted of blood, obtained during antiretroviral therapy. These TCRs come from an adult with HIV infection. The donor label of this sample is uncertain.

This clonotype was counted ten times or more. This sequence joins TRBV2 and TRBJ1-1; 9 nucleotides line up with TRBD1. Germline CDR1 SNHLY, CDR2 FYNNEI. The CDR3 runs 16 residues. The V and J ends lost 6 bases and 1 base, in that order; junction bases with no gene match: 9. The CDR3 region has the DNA TGTGCCAGCAGGCGGACAGGGACAGGGCCGAACACTGAAGCTTTCTTT. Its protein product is CASRRTGTGPNTEAFF.

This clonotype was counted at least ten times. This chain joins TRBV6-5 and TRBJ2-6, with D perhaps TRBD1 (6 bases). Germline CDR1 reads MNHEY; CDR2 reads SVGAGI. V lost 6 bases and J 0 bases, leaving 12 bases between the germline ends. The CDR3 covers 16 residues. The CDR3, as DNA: TGTGCCAGCAGCCTGACAGGCTACTCTGGGGCCAACGTCCTGACTTTC. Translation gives CASSLTGYSGANVLTF.

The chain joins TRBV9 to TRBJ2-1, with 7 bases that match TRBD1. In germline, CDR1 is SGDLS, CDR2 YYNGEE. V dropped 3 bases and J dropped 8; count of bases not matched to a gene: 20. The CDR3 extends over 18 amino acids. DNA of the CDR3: TGTGCCAGCAGCGGAGGACAATATAGGGGCAGGGGGTTGGATGAGCAGTTCTTC. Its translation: CASSGGQYRGRGLDEQFF.